This is a list of T cell receptor beta chains from one sample in a study of Ad26.COV2.S vaccination and SARS-CoV-2 variants. Only in-frame clones appear in the TCRdb table, and some are missing; sequencing was by immunoSEQ multiplex PCR. The sample yields around 450,000 clones, 85% to 90% seen once. The specimen was peripheral blood, collected in a trial of Ad26.COV2.S vaccine versus placebo. The receptors stem from a person between 18 and 60 years old who received the Ad26.COV2.S COVID-19 vaccine or a placebo. The CDR3 runs from the conserved cysteine through the conserved F or W. The D gene is left open where the match is weak. Not every row has a clone size; where given, it reads once, few, many or a size class.

TRBD1	TRBV18	TRBJ1-2	-	TGTGCCAGCTCACCAGGACAGGGTGGCTACACCTTC	CASSPGQGGYTF
-	TRBV5-1	TRBJ1-6	-	TGCGCCAGCAGCCTCCAGGGTAATAATTCACCCCTCCACTTT	CASSLQGNNSPLHF
-	TRBV7-9	TRBJ1-1	once	TGTGCCAGCAGCCCGGCTGAAGCTTTCTTT	CASSPAEAFF
-	TRBV5-8	TRBJ2-2	-	TGTGCCAGCAGCTTTTCCGACGGACCCGGGGAGCTGTTTTTT	CASSFSDGPGELFF
-	TRBV7-3	TRBJ2-3	-	TGTGCCAGCAGCTTATTCCCTAGTCGACCTGCAGATACGCAGTATTTT	CASSLFPSRPADTQYF
-	TRBV5-1	TRBJ2-7	-	TGCGCCAGCAGCTTGGTGGCGCAATACGAGCAGTACTTC	CASSLVAQYEQYF
-	TRBV13	TRBJ2-1	-	TGTGCCAGCAGCTTACCCACAATAGACAATGAGCAGTTCTTC	CASSLPTIDNEQFF
TRBD2	TRBV3-1/TRBV3-2	TRBJ2-2	-	TGTGCCAGCAGCTTCCCAAGGCGGGGCGGGGGAAACACCGGGGAGCTGTTTTTT	CASSFPRRGGGNTGELFF
-	TRBV19	TRBJ1-2	-	TGTGCCAGTAGTATAGACAGAGCTAACTATGGCTACACCTTC	CASSIDRANYGYTF
-	TRBV4-2	TRBJ1-1	-	TGTGCCAGCAGCCAAGTTCCAGGGACTGAAGCTTTCTTT	CASSQVPGTEAFF
TRBD2	TRBV15	TRBJ2-1	-	TGTGCCACCAGCAGAGCCGCTAGCGGGGGGGATGAGCAGTTCTTC	CATSRAASGGDEQFF
-	TRBV30	TRBJ2-6	-	TGTGCCTGGAACTACTGGGCGTCTGGGGCCAACGTCCTGACTTTC	CAWNYWASGANVLTF
-	TRBV4-3	TRBJ1-2	once	TGCGCCAGCAGCCAAGGGGCCGTCTATGGCTACACCTTC	CASSQGAVYGYTF
-	TRBV7-2	TRBJ1-1	-	TGTGCCAGCAGCTTAGTATACGGCCAGAACACTGAAGCTTTCTTT	CASSLVYGQNTEAFF
-	TRBV27	TRBJ2-1	few	TGTGCCAGCAGTCCCCGGGGCGGCTACTCCTACAATGAGCAGTTCTTC	CASSPRGGYSYNEQFF
-	TRBV30	TRBJ1-1	-	TGTGCCTGGAGCAGGAGTCTCACTGAAGCTTTCTTT	CAWSRSLTEAFF
-	TRBV28	TRBJ1-1	-	TGTGCCAGCAGTTTAATTATCCTGAACACTGAAGCTTTCTTT	CASSLIILNTEAFF
-	TRBV5-4	TRBJ2-1	-	TGTGCCAGCAGCAACATGGGCCGTCTCCATGAGCAGTTCTTC	CASSNMGRLHEQFF
-	TRBV19	TRBJ1-5	-	TGTGCCAGTAGTATAGATGGGGACGGTTATAGCAATCAGCCCCAGCATTTT	CASSIDGDGYSNQPQHF
TRBD1	TRBV19	TRBJ1-4	-	TGTGCCAGTAGTCCACGGACAGGGGAGGGTGAAAAACTGTTTTTT	CASSPRTGEGEKLFF
-	TRBV4-3	TRBJ2-7	-	TGCGCCAGCAGCCAGGGAAGGGACGGATCCTACGAGCAGTACTTC	CASSQGRDGSYEQYF
TRBD1	TRBV5-1	TRBJ1-2	-	TGCGCCAGCAGCTTAACAGGGGGAGGAAACTATGGCTACACCTTC	CASSLTGGGNYGYTF
-	TRBV6-6	TRBJ1-2	-	TGTGCCAGCAGCTCCCCGGCAGCTAACTATGGCTACACCTTC	CASSSPAANYGYTF
-	TRBV5-1	TRBJ1-4	once	TGCGCCAGCAGCCTAGCAACTAATGAAAAACTGTTTTTT	CASSLATNEKLFF
-	TRBV5-8	TRBJ2-2	-	TGTGCCAGCAGCCAGACCTTAACGCTCTCGAACACCGGGGAGCTGTTTTTT	CASSQTLTLSNTGELFF
-	TRBV4-3	TRBJ1-5	-	TGCGCCAGCAGCCACAACAGGGCCGCTGGGTCCCAGCATTTT	CASSHNRAAGSQHF
-	TRBV11-2	TRBJ2-1	-	TGTGCCAGCACCGGTAGAGGGGTCGGATACAATGAGCAGTTCTTC	CASTGRGVGYNEQFF
-	TRBV6-5	TRBJ1-1	-	TGTGCCAGCGGCCCCGCGACAGGAAGCCTTGAAGCTTTCTTT	CASGPATGSLEAFF
-	TRBV7-9	TRBJ1-2	-	TGTGCCAGCAGCTTAGAGACACCCTATGGCTACACCTTC	CASSLETPYGYTF
-	TRBV7-2	TRBJ2-1	-	TGTGCCAGCAGCTCGGACAGCAACAATGAGCAGTTCTTC	CASSSDSNNEQFF
TRBD2	TRBV27	TRBJ2-3	once	TGTGCCAGCAGTCAACCCCGGACAGGGGCGAGACTAGCGGGGAGCACAGATACGCAGTATTTT	CASSQPRTGARLAGSTDTQYF
TRBD2	TRBV10-3	TRBJ2-1	-	TGTGCCATCAGTGGGGGTAGCGGGGTGGATGAGCAGTTCTTC	CAISGGSGVDEQFF
-	TRBV5-4	TRBJ1-6	-	TGTGCCAGCAGTCCCGGGGCGAGCTCCTATAATTCACCCCTCCACTTT	CASSPGASSYNSPLHF
-	TRBV11-2	TRBJ2-7	-	TGTGCCAGCAGCTTAGCGGCGGCAGGGCACCACGAGCAGTACTTC	CASSLAAAGHHEQYF
-	TRBV12-3/TRBV12-4	TRBJ2-1	-	TGTGCCAGCAGTTTAACAGAATCCAATGAGCAGTTCTTC	CASSLTESNEQFF
-	TRBV27	TRBJ2-4	-	TGTGCCAGCAGTCCGCTCCCCGCTACCAGAAACATTCAGTACTTC	CASSPLPATRNIQYF
TRBD1	TRBV5-1	TRBJ1-6	-	TGCGCCAGCAGCGCCGGACAGGGCACATTTAATTCACCCCTCCACTTT	CASSAGQGTFNSPLHF
-	TRBV28	TRBJ2-1	-	TGTGCCAGCAGGATACTGGCAGGTACTATAGACAATGAGCAGTTCTTC	CASRILAGTIDNEQFF
-	TRBV7-9	TRBJ2-1	-	TGTGCCAGCAGCCACCTCTACAATGAGCAGTTCTTC	CASSHLYNEQFF
-	TRBV5-6	TRBJ1-1	-	TGTGCCAGCAGCGCCACCACCACGGGACAATCTTACACTGAAGCTTTCTTT	CASSATTTGQSYTEAFF
TRBD1	TRBV6-5	TRBJ2-3	-	TGTGCCAGCAGTCCCACAGGGGGCTCCACAGATACGCAGTATTTT	CASSPTGGSTDTQYF
TRBD1	TRBV2	TRBJ1-4	few	TGTGCCAGCAGGGGGGACAGAGCCGCAACTAATGAAAAACTGTTTTTT	CASRGDRAATNEKLFF
-	TRBV5-1	TRBJ1-5	-	TGCGCCAGCAGCTTGGGGACCCAAAATCAGCCCCAGCATTTT	CASSLGTQNQPQHF
TRBD1	TRBV28	TRBJ1-5	-	TGTGCCAGCAGGCTACAGGGGACTAGCAATCAGCCCCAGCATTTT	CASRLQGTSNQPQHF
TRBD1	TRBV7-8	TRBJ1-6	few	TGTGCCAGCAGCCCACGACAGGGGATAAATTCACCCCTCCACTTT	CASSPRQGINSPLHF
-	TRBV5-1	TRBJ2-6	-	TGCGCCAGCAGTGTTAGCGGTGCGGTCTCTGGGGCCAACGTCCTGACTTTC	CASSVSGAVSGANVLTF
-	TRBV5-6	TRBJ2-3	-	TGTGCCAGCAGCTCCCTCGGGGGCACAGATACGCAGTATTTT	CASSSLGGTDTQYF
-	TRBV19	TRBJ1-3	-	TGTGCCAGTAGTATAGGTGGCACCGGGCTCTCTGGAAACACCATATATTTT	CASSIGGTGLSGNTIYF
TRBD1	TRBV7-8	TRBJ1-5	-	TGTGCCAGCAGCTTAGCAAGGGGGACAGGCGGCAATCAGCCCCAGCATTTT	CASSLARGTGGNQPQHF
-	TRBV11-2	TRBJ1-5	-	TGTGCCAGCAGCCCGAGCGGCGGTGGCAATCAGCCCCAGCATTTT	CASSPSGGGNQPQHF
-	TRBV5-1	TRBJ2-2	-	TGCGCCAGCAGCTGGGACTCAGATACCGGGGAGCTGTTTTTT	CASSWDSDTGELFF
-	TRBV6-2/TRBV6-3	TRBJ2-7	many	TGTGCCAGCAGTTACTATAGCGAGCCGTACGAGCAGTACTTC	CASSYYSEPYEQYF
-	TRBV6-2/TRBV6-3	TRBJ2-7	-	TGTGCCAGCAGTTGGACATACTCCTACGAGCAGTACTTC	CASSWTYSYEQYF
TRBD1	TRBV28	TRBJ2-7	few	TGTGCCAGCAGTTTATCGACAGGGGGTGGGTACTTC	CASSLSTGGGYF
-	TRBV6-1	TRBJ2-4	-	TGTGCCAGCAGTGACAACGCCAAAAACATTCAGTACTTC	CASSDNAKNIQYF
-	TRBV7-9	TRBJ2-7	-	TGTGCCAGCAGCGGCTTTGGGGGTACCTACGAGCAGTACTTC	CASSGFGGTYEQYF
-	TRBV19	TRBJ2-1	-	TGTGCCAGTATGGGTCATGAGCAGTTCTTC	CASMGHEQFF
TRBD1	TRBV10-3	TRBJ2-2	-	TGTGCCATCAATTCCGCAGGGGGCGACGCCGGGGAGCTGTTTTTT	CAINSAGGDAGELFF
-	TRBV24-1	TRBJ2-3	-	TGTGCCACCAGTGATAGGGAATCTAGCACAGATACGCAGTATTTT	CATSDRESSTDTQYF
-	TRBV4-1	TRBJ2-2	-	TGCGCCAGCAGCCATTCGGGCGAACGGAGCACCGGGGAGCTGTTTTTT	CASSHSGERSTGELFF